This T cell receptor (beta chain) was sequenced during a study of blood T cell repertoires in COVID-19. Only in-frame clones appear in the TCRdb table, and some are missing; sequencing was by immunoSEQ multiplex PCR. Counted here are some 240,000 clones, 84% occurring once; the ten biggest clones make up roughly 10%. CDR1 SGHRS and CDR2 YFSETQ come from the germline V gene. V dropped 5 bases and J dropped 2 bases, with 13 bases sitting between them. This CDR3 spans 15 amino acids. V and J are TRBV5-1 and TRBJ2-2, with D maybe TRBD2 (6 bases). The TCR comes from a middle-aged man with active or convalescent COVID-19. Sample: peripheral blood. This CDR3 reads CASRVQGGNTGELFF. Here the CDR3 DNA reads TGCGCCAGCAGGGTCCAGGGAGGAAACACCGGGGAGCTGTTTTTT.